The present TCR beta chain was sequenced within a study of T-cell reconstitution after alpha-beta-depleted transplantation in children. This clonotype was found many times. The antigen remains unidentified. Germline V gives CDR1 SGHRS, CDR2 YFSETQ. Deletions cut 3 bases from V and 7 bases from J, with 14 bases between. This CDR3 has 14 amino acids. Study outcomes and limitations: One year after transplant, T-cell counts and diversity came mostly from newly produced T cells.

Construction of the TCRbeta library involved unique molecular identifiers. TCRdb called the PCR reads again in MiXCR, with one record for every CDR3 protein. The sample records some 840,000 distinct CDR3 sequences, roughly 16% being singletons. The receptor's source is a male patient younger than 18 who had a stem cell transplant for acute lymphoblastic leukemia, so the T cells may come from the graft donor. This chain uses TRBV5-1 with TRBJ2-1; D tentatively reads TRBD1 or TRBD2 (5 bases each). The material sequenced was PBMCs, mostly from graft donor cells, taken 360 days after TCRalphabeta/CD19-depleted stem cell transplant. CDR3 DNA: TGCGCCAGCAGCTCGGAATACGGGGCAAATGAGCAGTTCTTC. Translation: CASSSEYGANEQFF.